This is a list of T cell receptor beta chains from one sample in a study of blood T cell repertoires in COVID-19. Assay: immunoSEQ multiplex PCR; the TCRdb copy retains only in-frame clones and omits some. Of some 35,000 clones listed, about four fifths are singletons. Specimen: peripheral blood. These receptors came from a man at least 80 years old with active or convalescent COVID-19. The CDR3 runs from the conserved cysteine through the conserved F or W. Each record gives: clone size, J gene, D gene, V gene, CDR3 protein, CDR3 DNA. A D gene is named only where the DNA matches it firmly. Clone size is stated in some rows and not others, as once, few, many or a class when expanded.

NA	TRBJ2-4	NA	TRBV7-9	CASSSPSPTSKNIQYF	TGTGCCAGCAGCTCCCCCTCACCGACTAGCAAAAACATTCAGTACTTC
NA	TRBJ2-2	NA	TRBV6-1	CASRPYQGTGELFF	TGTGCCAGCAGACCGTACCAGGGAACCGGGGAGCTGTTTTTT
NA	TRBJ2-1	NA	TRBV5-4	CASAGMGNEQFF	TGTGCCAGCGCCGGGATGGGAAATGAGCAGTTCTTC
NA	TRBJ2-5	TRBD2	TRBV7-2	CASSLVAGGQETQYF	TGTGCCAGCAGCTTAGTTGCGGGAGGGCAAGAGACCCAGTACTTC
NA	TRBJ2-1	NA	TRBV19	CASTTRGGSSYNEQFF	TGTGCCAGTACCACAAGGGGGGGAAGCTCCTACAATGAGCAGTTCTTC
NA	TRBJ2-2	TRBD1	TRBV5-5	CASSLVWTGGGGELFF	TGTGCCAGCAGCTTGGTTTGGACAGGGGGTGGCGGGGAGCTGTTTTTT
NA	TRBJ2-5	TRBD2	TRBV7-8	CASSPLAGGPGETQYF	TGTGCCAGCAGCCCACTAGCGGGAGGGCCGGGCGAGACCCAGTACTTC
NA	TRBJ2-4	TRBD2	TRBV6-6	CASSRRLAGVEAKNIQYF	TGTGCCAGCAGCCGACGACTAGCGGGAGTTGAAGCCAAAAACATTCAGTACTTC
NA	TRBJ1-1	NA	TRBV29-1	CSATGTPNTEAFF	TGCAGCGCAACCGGGACTCCGAACACTGAAGCTTTCTTT
NA	TRBJ1-6	NA	TRBV7-9	CASSFAKSPLHF	TGTGCCAGCAGCTTTGCGAAATCACCCCTCCACTTT
NA	TRBJ2-7	TRBD1	TRBV6-1	CASSEVGQGSEQYF	TGTGCCAGCAGTGAAGTCGGACAGGGGTCCGAGCAGTACTTC
NA	TRBJ2-2	NA	TRBV6-5	CASRNHQGNGELFF	TGTGCCAGCAGAAACCATCAGGGAAACGGGGAGCTGTTTTTT
NA	TRBJ1-2	NA	TRBV4-3	CASSQEGAPDYGYTF	TGCGCCAGCAGCCAAGAGGGGGCACCTGACTATGGCTACACCTTC
NA	TRBJ1-1	NA	TRBV27	CASSLRRGGTEAFF	TGTGCCAGCAGTTTACGGCGGGGGGGAACTGAAGCTTTCTTT
NA	TRBJ2-2	NA	TRBV19	CASSQGNTGELFF	TGTGCCAGTAGCCAGGGGAACACCGGGGAGCTGTTTTTT
NA	TRBJ2-1	NA	TRBV30	CAWSPGGTWGEQFF	TGTGCCTGGAGTCCAGGAGGGACGTGGGGTGAGCAGTTCTTC
NA	TRBJ1-4	TRBD1	TRBV2	CASSDGDSEKLFF	TGTGCCAGCAGTGACGGGGACAGCGAAAAACTGTTTTTT
NA	TRBJ1-2	NA	TRBV6-6	CASRPGGVNYGYTF	TGTGCCAGCAGGCCGGGGGGGGTCAACTATGGCTACACCTTC
NA	TRBJ2-3	NA	TRBV7-9	CASSPEAISTDTQYF	TGTGCCAGCAGCCCCGAGGCGATTAGCACAGATACGCAGTATTTT
NA	TRBJ1-1	TRBD1	TRBV28	CASSSGTGGFSTEAFF	TGTGCCAGCAGTTCCGGGACAGGGGGCTTCAGCACTGAAGCTTTCTTT
NA	TRBJ1-2	NA	TRBV27	CASSLGQGRYPNYGYTF	TGTGCCAGCAGTTTAGGGCAGGGTCGGTACCCTAACTATGGCTACACCTTC
NA	TRBJ1-3	NA	TRBV5-1	CASRDLDIPGNTIYF	TGCGCCAGCAGGGATTTGGACATTCCTGGAAACACCATATATTTT
NA	TRBJ2-7	TRBD2	TRBV9	CASSERLASEQYF	TGTGCCAGCAGCGAAAGACTAGCCAGCGAGCAGTACTTC
NA	TRBJ2-5	TRBD1	TRBV30	CAWDRGPETQYF	TGTGCCTGGGACAGGGGGCCGGAGACCCAGTACTTC
NA	TRBJ2-1	NA	TRBV19	CASSNQQGSRLNEQFF	TGTGCCAGTAGTAATCAACAGGGTTCCCGCTTGAATGAGCAGTTCTTC
NA	TRBJ1-5	NA	TRBV20-1	CSASKGGQPQHF	TGCAGTGCTAGTAAGGGAGGACAGCCCCAGCATTTT
NA	TRBJ2-3	NA	TRBV5-6	CASSLDGNWYF	TGTGCCAGCAGCTTGGACGGGAATTGGTATTTT
NA	TRBJ2-1	TRBD2	TRBV7-2	CASHKLLSGRASNEQFF	TGTGCCAGCCACAAACTACTAAGCGGGAGGGCCTCGAATGAGCAGTTCTTC
NA	TRBJ2-7	TRBD1	TRBV18	CASSPPNKGASEQYF	TGTGCCAGCTCACCACCGAACAAGGGGGCCAGCGAGCAGTACTTC
once	TRBJ2-7	TRBD2	TRBV6-2/TRBV6-3	CASSQTSGRAGEQYF	TGTGCCAGCAGTCAAACTAGCGGGAGGGCCGGCGAGCAGTACTTC
NA	TRBJ2-4	NA	TRBV7-8	CASSPGTRLAKNIQYF	TGTGCCAGCAGCCCAGGGACAAGACTAGCCAAAAACATTCAGTACTTC
NA	TRBJ2-7	NA	TRBV15	CATSVGGDGVEQYF	TGTGCCACCAGCGTGGGCGGGGATGGGGTCGAGCAGTACTTC
NA	TRBJ2-1	NA	TRBV7-9	CASSLLAAGASGYNEQFF	TGTGCCAGCAGCTTACTAGCGGCAGGGGCGTCGGGCTACAATGAGCAGTTCTTC
NA	TRBJ2-1	TRBD2	TRBV5-1	CASSLRTSGNNEQFF	TGCGCCAGCAGCCTACGGACTAGCGGAAACAATGAGCAGTTCTTC
NA	TRBJ2-5	TRBD1	TRBV7-2	CASRATGVEETQYF	TGTGCCAGCAGGGCCACAGGGGTAGAGGAGACCCAGTACTTC
NA	TRBJ1-2	TRBD1	TRBV6-5	CASSPRQGYGYTF	TGTGCCAGCAGCCCGAGACAGGGCTATGGCTACACCTTC
once	TRBJ1-5	NA	TRBV5-4	CASSLGGGTGINQPQHF	TGTGCCAGCAGCTTGGGGGGGGGCACAGGCATAAATCAGCCCCAGCATTTT
NA	TRBJ2-1	TRBD2	TRBV27	CASSLSFGTRVNEQFF	TGTGCCAGCAGTTTGAGTTTTGGGACTAGGGTGAATGAGCAGTTCTTC
NA	TRBJ1-5	NA	TRBV19	CASTQPGDQPQHF	TGTGCCAGTACCCAACCTGGAGATCAGCCCCAGCATTTT
NA	TRBJ1-4	NA	TRBV4-3	CASSREQGWEKLFF	TGCGCCAGCAGCCGGGAGCAGGGGTGGGAAAAACTGTTTTTT
NA	TRBJ1-1	NA	TRBV10-3	CAISEYDADSRTEAFF	TGTGCCATCAGTGAGTACGACGCGGACAGTCGGACTGAAGCTTTCTTT
NA	TRBJ2-1	TRBD2	TRBV7-9	CASSLNAGAYNEQFF	TGTGCCAGCAGCTTAAATGCGGGAGCCTACAATGAGCAGTTCTTC
NA	TRBJ1-1	NA	TRBV30	CAWNPGGDTEAFF	TGTGCCTGGAACCCCGGGGGGGACACTGAAGCTTTCTTT
once	TRBJ2-7	NA	TRBV7-9	CASSRDSLGVYYEQYF	TGTGCCAGCAGCCGGGACTCACTGGGAGTCTACTACGAGCAGTACTTC
few	TRBJ1-3	NA	TRBV6-6	CASSTQGFGNTIYF	TGTGCCAGCAGTACTCAGGGGTTTGGAAACACCATATATTTT
NA	TRBJ1-4	NA	TRBV27	CASSLVGHRNEKLFF	TGTGCCAGCAGTTTGGTGGGACACCGGAATGAAAAACTGTTTTTT
NA	TRBJ1-3	NA	TRBV19	CASSPPPTVFSSGNTIYF	TGTGCCAGTAGTCCCCCCCCGACAGTTTTTAGCTCTGGAAACACCATATATTTT
NA	TRBJ2-3	TRBD2	TRBV5-6	CATGTSATDTQYF	TGTGCCACCGGGACTAGCGCGACAGATACGCAGTATTTT
NA	TRBJ1-1	NA	TRBV9	CASSPNPNTEAFF	TGTGCCAGCAGCCCCAATCCGAACACTGAAGCTTTCTTT
NA	TRBJ2-7	TRBD2	TRBV19	CASSTAGGAYEQYF	TGTGCCAGTAGTACAGCGGGAGGCGCCTACGAGCAGTACTTC
NA	TRBJ2-1	TRBD2	TRBV7-9	CASSFKREYLDEQFF	TGTGCCAGCAGCTTCAAGCGGGAGTATTTAGATGAGCAGTTCTTC
NA	TRBJ1-1	TRBD1	TRBV27	CASSRTGMNTEAFF	TGTGCCAGCAGTCGGACAGGTATGAACACTGAAGCTTTCTTT
once	TRBJ2-5	TRBD2	TRBV5-1	CASSWGDYTETQYF	TGCGCCAGCAGCTGGGGGGACTACACAGAGACCCAGTACTTC
NA	TRBJ2-7	TRBD1	TRBV5-5	CASSWGTGDSYEQYF	TGTGCCAGCAGCTGGGGAACAGGGGACTCCTACGAGCAGTACTTC